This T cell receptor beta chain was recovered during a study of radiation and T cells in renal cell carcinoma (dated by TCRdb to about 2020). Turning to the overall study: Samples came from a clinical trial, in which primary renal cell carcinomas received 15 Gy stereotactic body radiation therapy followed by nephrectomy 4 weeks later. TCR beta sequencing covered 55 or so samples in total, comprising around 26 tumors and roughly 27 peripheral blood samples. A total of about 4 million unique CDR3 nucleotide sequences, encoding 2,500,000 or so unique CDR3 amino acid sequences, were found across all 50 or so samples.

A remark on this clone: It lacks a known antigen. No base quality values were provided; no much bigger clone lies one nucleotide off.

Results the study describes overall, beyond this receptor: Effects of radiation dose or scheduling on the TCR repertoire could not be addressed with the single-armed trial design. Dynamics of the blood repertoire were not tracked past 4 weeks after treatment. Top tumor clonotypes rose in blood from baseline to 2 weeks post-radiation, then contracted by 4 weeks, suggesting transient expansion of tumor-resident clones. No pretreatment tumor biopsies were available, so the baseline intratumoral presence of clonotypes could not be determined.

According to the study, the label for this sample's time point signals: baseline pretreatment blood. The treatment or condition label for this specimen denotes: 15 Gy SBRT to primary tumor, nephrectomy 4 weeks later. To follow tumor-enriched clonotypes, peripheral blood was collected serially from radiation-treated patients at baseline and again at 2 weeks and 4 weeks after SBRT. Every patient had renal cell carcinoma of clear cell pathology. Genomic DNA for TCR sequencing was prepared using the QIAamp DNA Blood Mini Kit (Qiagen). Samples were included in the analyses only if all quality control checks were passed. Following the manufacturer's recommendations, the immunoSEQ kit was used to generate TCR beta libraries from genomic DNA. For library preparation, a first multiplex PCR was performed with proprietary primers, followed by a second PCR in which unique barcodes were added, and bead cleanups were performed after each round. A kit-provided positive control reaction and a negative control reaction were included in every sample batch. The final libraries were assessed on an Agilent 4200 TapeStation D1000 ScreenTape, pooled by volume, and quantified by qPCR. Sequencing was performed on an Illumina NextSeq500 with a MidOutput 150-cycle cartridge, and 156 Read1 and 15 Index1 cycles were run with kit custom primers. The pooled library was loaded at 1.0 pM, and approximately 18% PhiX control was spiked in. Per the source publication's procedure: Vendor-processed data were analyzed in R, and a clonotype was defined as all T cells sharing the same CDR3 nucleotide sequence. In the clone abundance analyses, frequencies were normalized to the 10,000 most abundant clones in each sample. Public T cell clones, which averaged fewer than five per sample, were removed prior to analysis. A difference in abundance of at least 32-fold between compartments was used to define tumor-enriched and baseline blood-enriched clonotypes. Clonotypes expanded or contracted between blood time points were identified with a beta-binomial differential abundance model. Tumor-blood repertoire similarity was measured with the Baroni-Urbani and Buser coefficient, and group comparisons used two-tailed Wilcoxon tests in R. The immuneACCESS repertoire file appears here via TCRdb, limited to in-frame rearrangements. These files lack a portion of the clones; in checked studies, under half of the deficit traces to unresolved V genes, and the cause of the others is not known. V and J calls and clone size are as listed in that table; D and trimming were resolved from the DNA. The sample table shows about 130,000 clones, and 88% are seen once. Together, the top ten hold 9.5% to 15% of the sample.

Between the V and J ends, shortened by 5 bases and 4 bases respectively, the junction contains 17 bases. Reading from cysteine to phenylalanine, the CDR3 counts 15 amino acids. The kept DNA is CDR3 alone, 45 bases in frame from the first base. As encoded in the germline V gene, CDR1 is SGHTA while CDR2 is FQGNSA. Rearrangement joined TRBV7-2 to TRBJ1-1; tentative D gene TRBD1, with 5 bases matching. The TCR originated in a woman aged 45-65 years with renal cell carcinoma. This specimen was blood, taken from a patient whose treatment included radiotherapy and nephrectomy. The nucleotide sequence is TGTGCCAGCAGCCCAAGGCCAGGGTTCGGCACTGAAGCTTTCTTT. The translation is CASSPRPGFGTEAFF.